Below are 16 T cell receptor beta chains sequenced from a single sample in a study of CD8 T cells in ankylosing spondylitis. TCRdb independently ran MiXCR on the 5' RACE reads; one entry per CDR3 protein. The table has some 220,000 distinct CDR3 sequences, approximately 8.4% seen once; the top ten hold around 4.4%. The sequenced sample consisted of blood, either unsorted or a sorted T cell fraction (not recorded which). The receptors come from a female donor with ankylosing spondylitis or in good health (not recorded which).

This clonotype showed up many times. The chain has TRBV4-3 and TRBJ2-7; 13 nucleotides line up with TRBD2. Trimming cost V 7 bases and J 7 bases; bases outside gene matches: 10. The V gene's germline CDR1 is LGHNA and CDR2 YSLEER. The CDR3 has 15 amino acids. CDR3 sequence: CASTPSPGLAGEQYF. CDR3 nucleotides: TGCGCCAGCACCCCAAGCCCGGGACTAGCGGGGGAGCAGTACTTC.

At least ten counts were recorded for this clonotype. The chain combines TRBV20-1 with TRBJ2-7; D unresolved. Per the germline V gene, CDR1 is DFQATT and CDR2 is SNEGSKA (reference sequence). V was clipped by 2 bases and J by 4 bases, with 9 bases between them. CDR3 size: 12 residues. CDR3 DNA: TGCAGTGCTAGACACCTCGAGTACGAGCAGTACTTC. Translating gives CSARHLEYEQYF.

This clonotype appeared many times. V is TRBV20-1 and J is TRBJ1-4; no clear D. The V end was cut by 5 bases, the J end by 7 bases, with 14 bases between. Germline V lookup: CDR1 DFQATT, CDR2 SNEGSKA (reference sequence). The CDR3 contains 13 residues. The CDR3 coding sequence is TGCAGTGCTCCTTCGAAGATACCTGAAAAACTGTTTTTT. This encodes CSAPSKIPEKLFF.

This clonotype was counted once. A read error may explain this, as a much larger clone is one base away. The chain couples TRBV7-2 to TRBJ2-2; D possibly corresponds to TRBD2 (6 bases). The V end was cut by 4 bases, the J end by 7 bases, with 19 bases between. This CDR3 contains 16 residues. Germline loops: CDR1 SGHTA, CDR2 FQGNSA. As DNA, the CDR3 is TGTGCCAGCAGCTGGACTAACGGGAGTGGTAGCGGGGAGCTGTTTTTT. Encoded protein: CASSWTNGSGSGELFF.

In its sample, this clonotype was seen many times. The chain employs TRBV20-1 and TRBJ2-7; D possibly corresponds to TRBD2 (5 bases). This CDR3 spans 13 amino acids. CDR1 and CDR2 from the germline V gene are DFQATT and SNEGSKA (reference sequence). V was pared by 2 bases and J by 0 bases, with 8 bases between. CDR3 in amino acids: CSARPTNSYEQYF. CDR3 nucleotides: TGCAGTGCTAGACCGACTAACTCCTACGAGCAGTACTTC.

This clonotype was seen ten or more times. The chain uses TRBV6-2 or TRBV6-3 and TRBJ1-5; no clear D gene. The CDR3 runs 13 residues. The germline CDR1 and CDR2 sequences are MNHEY and SVGEGT. With 4 bases removed from V and 4 bases from J, the gap between germline ends came to 8 bases. CDR3 region: CASSSTGNQPQHF. The CDR3 nucleotides read TGTGCCAGCAGTTCCACGGGAAATCAGCCCCAGCATTTT.

Ten or more counts support this clonotype. V gene TRBV6-5 combines with J gene TRBJ1-2; possible D gene TRBD1, 5 bases. Germline V gives CDR1 MNHEY, CDR2 SVGAGI. Trimming removed 2 bases from V and 3 bases from J, with 13 bases in between. This CDR3 contains 15 residues. The CDR3 coding sequence is TGTGCCAGCAGTTACGGGGGGGATCAGGACTATGGCTACACCTTC. This encodes CASSYGGDQDYGYTF.

This clonotype was counted at least ten times. The chain couples TRBV12-5 to TRBJ1-2; 9 nucleotides align to TRBD1. CDR1 and CDR2 from the germline V gene are LGHNT and FRNRAP. This CDR3 is built from 12 residues. V lost 9 bases to trimming and J lost 8 bases; unmatched junction nucleotides: 7. The CDR3 DNA reads as TGTGCTAGAACCGGGACAGGGTCCGGCTACACCTTC. It translates to CARTGTGSGYTF. Variable domain in full (rest from reference TRBV12-5 and TRBJ1-2): DARVTQTPRHKVTEMGQEVTMRCQPILGHNTVFWYRQTMMQGLELLAYFRNRAPLDDSGMPKDRFSAEMPDATLATLKIQPSEPRDSAVYFCARTGTGSGYTFGSGTRLTVV.

This clonotype was seen ten or more times. The V and J genes are TRBV20-1 and TRBJ2-1, with D possibly matching TRBD2 (5 bases). The CDR3 covers 12 residues. V lost 5 bases and J lost 10, with 15 bases in between. Germline-derived CDR1 and CDR2 are DFQATT and SNEGSKA (reference sequence). The CDR3 loop reads CSAPWGEVEQFF. As DNA, the CDR3 is TGCAGTGCTCCCTGGGGAGAGGTGGAGCAGTTCTTC.

In this sample, this clonotype turned up many times. V gene TRBV27 combines with J gene TRBJ1-5; possibly TRBD1 for D (6 bases). The CDR3 contains 15 residues. The germline V gene encodes CDR1 MNHEY and CDR2 SMNVEV (reference sequence). Trimming left V 4 bases short and J 2 bases short, with 12 bases between. DNA of the CDR3: TGTGCCAGCAGTTCTCGGCCAGGGGGCAATCAGCCCCAGCATTTT. It yields the protein CASSSRPGGNQPQHF.

This clonotype was observed a handful of times. This chain uses TRBV7-2 with TRBJ2-2; no reliable D call. V lost 1 base, J lost 8 bases, and 5 bases lay in between. CDR3 size: 12 residues. Germline CDR1 SGHTA, CDR2 FQGNSA. The CDR3 sequence: CASSLEWGELFF. CDR3 coding DNA: TGTGCCAGCAGCTTAGAGTGGGGGGAGCTGTTTTTT.

This clonotype has ten or more counts. This rearrangement joins TRBV5-6 to TRBJ2-1; 10 nucleotides agree with TRBD2. The CDR3 extends over 16 amino acids. CDR1 and CDR2 from the germline V gene are SGHDT and YYEEEE. After removal of 0 bases from V and 4 bases from J, the junction contained 4 bases not matched to a gene. Here the CDR3 reads CASSLGGLALYNEQFF. The CDR3 region has the DNA TGTGCCAGCAGCTTGGGGGGACTAGCGCTTTACAATGAGCAGTTCTTC.

This clonotype appeared many times. J is TRBJ2-3 and V is TRBV6-1, with 13 bases matching TRBD2. V dropped 5 bases and J dropped 5; count of bases not matched to a gene: 4. Germline V gene sequence: CDR1 MNHNS, CDR2 SASEGT. CDR3 length: 15 residues. CDR3 in DNA: TGTGCCAGCAGTCCCGGGACTAGCGGGATAGATACGCAGTATTTT. Translating it yields CASSPGTSGIDTQYF.

This clonotype was observed many times. CDR3 sequence: CASSSGLALSGETQYF. The CDR3 DNA reads TGCGCCAGCAGCTCGGGACTAGCACTCTCGGGAGAGACCCAGTACTTC. The rearrangement uses TRBV5-1 and TRBJ2-5; 9 bases map to TRBD2. With V trimmed by 3 bases and J by 4 bases, 10 bases remained unmatched. The length of the CDR3 is 16 residues. The germline CDR1 and CDR2 sequences are SGHRS and YFSETQ.

This clonotype was observed many times. The genes are TRBV7-9 and TRBJ2-7; 8 positions agree with TRBD1. The CDR3 is 13 amino acids. Looked up from germline, CDR1 is SEHNR and CDR2 is FQNEAQ (reference sequence). The V and J ends lost 5 bases and 7 bases, in that order; junction bases with no gene match: 7. CDR3 bases: TGTGCCAGCAGCCCGCAGGGGGCAGGGGAGCAGTACTTC. Amino acids: CASSPQGAGEQYF. Complete variable domain (other parts from reference TRBV7-9 and TRBJ2-7): DTGVSQNPRHKITKRGQNVTFRCDPISEHNRLYWYRQTLGQGPEFLTYFQNEAQLEKSRLLSDRFSAERPKGSFSTLEIQRTEQGDSAMYLCASSPQGAGEQYFGPGTRLTVT.

This clonotype was seen many times. The chain uses TRBV29-1 and TRBJ2-4; the match to TRBD1 covers 9 bases. The CDR3 consists of 13 residues. Germline CDR1 SQVTM, CDR2 ANQGSEA. V trimming: 4 bases; J trimming: 4 bases; junction bases outside the gene matches: 2. CDR3 nucleotide sequence: TGCAGCGTTGCGGGACAGGGAAAAAACATTCAGTACTTC. Residues: CSVAGQGKNIQYF.